The rows below give T cell receptor beta chains drawn from one sample of a study of sequential checkpoint blockade in melanoma. TCRdb's table, derived via immunoSEQ multiplex PCR, lists solely in-frame clones and lacks some. The sample comprises tens of thousands of clones, about 27% of which are singletons, and under 8.5% rests with the top ten. Sequences were derived from tumor tissue (inferred from file names), sampled from a patient given nivolumab and ipilimumab in sequence. Source of these receptors: a human donor with melanoma. Each CDR3 is given with its conserved first and last residue. D genes are given only for firm matches. For some rows the clone size is stated as once, few or many, or as a class when expanded; others skip it.

v_gene: TRBV12-5; abundance: -; j_gene: TRBJ2-1; d_gene: -; CDR3aa: CASNWDNNEQFF; CDR3nt: TGTGCCAGCAACTGGGATAACAATGAGCAGTTCTTC
v_gene: TRBV10-3; abundance: few; j_gene: TRBJ2-1; d_gene: TRBD2; CDR3aa: CATGGTSGDSYNEQFF; CDR3nt: TGTGCCACCGGCGGGACTAGCGGGGACTCCTACAATGAGCAGTTCTTC
v_gene: TRBV25-1; abundance: -; j_gene: TRBJ2-5; d_gene: -; CDR3aa: CASSEWEFGVQETQYF; CDR3nt: TGTGCCAGCAGTGAATGGGAATTCGGGGTCCAAGAGACCCAGTACTTC
v_gene: TRBV5-1; abundance: -; j_gene: TRBJ2-5; d_gene: TRBD2; CDR3aa: CASSTSGGARETQYF; CDR3nt: TGCGCCAGCAGCACTAGCGGGGGGGCACGTGAGACCCAGTACTTC
v_gene: TRBV28; abundance: -; j_gene: TRBJ1-1; d_gene: -; CDR3aa: CASSLSRVYTEAFF; CDR3nt: TGTGCCAGCAGTTTATCTCGGGTATACACTGAAGCTTTCTTT
v_gene: TRBV29-1; abundance: -; j_gene: TRBJ2-7; d_gene: -; CDR3aa: CSVEDPWGGGSYEQYF; CDR3nt: TGCAGCGTTGAAGATCCGTGGGGTGGGGGATCCTACGAGCAGTACTTC
v_gene: TRBV5-1; abundance: -; j_gene: TRBJ2-7; d_gene: TRBD2; CDR3aa: CASRYTGTRHKVQYF; CDR3nt: TGCGCCAGCAGATATACCGGGACTAGGCACAAGGTGCAGTACTTC
v_gene: TRBV28; abundance: -; j_gene: TRBJ1-1; d_gene: TRBD1; CDR3aa: CASRPPGGLGDTEAFF; CDR3nt: TGTGCCAGCAGGCCTCCAGGGGGCCTAGGGGACACTGAAGCTTTCTTT
v_gene: TRBV11-3; abundance: few; j_gene: TRBJ2-1; d_gene: -; CDR3aa: CASSPSDSPYNEQFF; CDR3nt: TGTGCCAGCAGCCCGTCGGACAGTCCCTACAATGAGCAGTTCTTC
v_gene: TRBV6-8; abundance: medium-sized; j_gene: TRBJ2-1; d_gene: TRBD2; CDR3aa: CASRPIAGVVHNEQFF; CDR3nt: TGTGCCAGCAGACCGATAGCGGGGGTAGTCCACAATGAGCAGTTCTTC
v_gene: TRBV6-8; abundance: many; j_gene: TRBJ1-2; d_gene: -; CDR3aa: CASSGLDRNLPRGYTF; CDR3nt: TGTGCCAGCAGTGGACTCGACAGGAACCTTCCTCGTGGCTACACCTTC
v_gene: TRBV28; abundance: few; j_gene: TRBJ2-7; d_gene: TRBD2; CDR3aa: CASSPRLAPYEQYF; CDR3nt: TGTGCCAGCAGCCCTCGACTAGCGCCGTACGAGCAGTACTTC
v_gene: TRBV6-8; abundance: -; j_gene: TRBJ1-5; d_gene: -; CDR3aa: CASSPKNSWGSNQPQHF; CDR3nt: TGTGCCAGCAGTCCAAAAAATTCTTGGGGGAGCAATCAGCCCCAGCATTTT
v_gene: TRBV11-3; abundance: -; j_gene: TRBJ1-4; d_gene: -; CDR3aa: CASSPPAVATNEKLFF; CDR3nt: TGTGCCAGCAGCCCCCCTGCGGTTGCAACTAATGAAAAACTGTTTTTT
v_gene: TRBV14; abundance: -; j_gene: TRBJ2-5; d_gene: TRBD1; CDR3aa: CASSQARTGIETQYF; CDR3nt: TGTGCCAGCAGCCAAGCCCGGACAGGGATCGAGACCCAGTACTTC
v_gene: TRBV6-8; abundance: few; j_gene: TRBJ1-5; d_gene: TRBD1; CDR3aa: CASRGRQGALNQPQHF; CDR3nt: TGTGCCAGCAGGGGACGACAGGGGGCCCTTAATCAGCCCCAGCATTTT
v_gene: TRBV6-8; abundance: few; j_gene: TRBJ2-7; d_gene: TRBD2; CDR3aa: CASSAGLAGGLTYEQYF; CDR3nt: TGTGCCAGCAGCGCGGGACTAGCGGGAGGGTTAACTTACGAGCAGTACTTC
v_gene: TRBV28; abundance: few; j_gene: TRBJ1-2; d_gene: -; CDR3aa: CASSLELNYGYTF; CDR3nt: TGTGCCAGCAGTTTAGAGCTTAACTATGGCTACACCTTC
v_gene: TRBV29-1; abundance: -; j_gene: TRBJ1-5; d_gene: -; CDR3aa: CSVSPDSPNQPQHF; CDR3nt: TGCAGCGTTTCCCCGGACAGTCCAAATCAGCCCCAGCATTTT
v_gene: TRBV19; abundance: -; j_gene: TRBJ1-2; d_gene: TRBD1; CDR3aa: CASSMGWTGGIYGYTF; CDR3nt: TGTGCCAGTAGTATGGGTTGGACAGGAGGAATCTATGGCTACACCTTC
v_gene: TRBV23-1; abundance: few; j_gene: TRBJ2-5; d_gene: -; CDR3aa: CASSKGLEGETQYF; CDR3nt: TGCGCCAGCAGCAAGGGACTTGAGGGAGAGACCCAGTACTTC
v_gene: TRBV9; abundance: -; j_gene: TRBJ1-5; d_gene: -; CDR3aa: CASSLTSSNQPQHF; CDR3nt: TGTGCCAGCAGTCTTACATCTAGCAATCAGCCCCAGCATTTT
v_gene: TRBV9; abundance: -; j_gene: TRBJ2-5; d_gene: TRBD1; CDR3aa: CASSAGGAQETQYF; CDR3nt: TGTGCCAGCAGCGCAGGGGGCGCCCAAGAGACCCAGTACTTC
v_gene: TRBV28; abundance: few; j_gene: TRBJ2-5; d_gene: TRBD1; CDR3aa: CASSSRTGGPETQYF; CDR3nt: TGTGCCAGCAGTTCACGGACAGGGGGGCCGGAGACCCAGTACTTC
v_gene: TRBV5-1; abundance: -; j_gene: TRBJ1-1; d_gene: TRBD1; CDR3aa: CASSARQGTSTEAFF; CDR3nt: TGCGCCAGCAGCGCCAGACAGGGGACCTCCACTGAAGCTTTCTTT
v_gene: TRBV11-3; abundance: -; j_gene: TRBJ2-5; d_gene: -; CDR3aa: CASSPGLGAETQYF; CDR3nt: TGTGCCAGCAGCCCCGGACTGGGGGCAGAGACCCAGTACTTC
v_gene: TRBV7-2; abundance: few; j_gene: TRBJ1-2; d_gene: TRBD1; CDR3aa: CASSRGQEYGYTF; CDR3nt: TGTGCCAGCAGCCGGGGACAGGAGTATGGCTACACCTTC
v_gene: TRBV5-1; abundance: few; j_gene: TRBJ2-6; d_gene: -; CDR3aa: CASRLQGSGANVLTF; CDR3nt: TGCGCCAGCAGGTTACAGGGATCCGGGGCCAACGTCCTGACTTTC
v_gene: TRBV11-3; abundance: -; j_gene: TRBJ1-4; d_gene: -; CDR3aa: CASSLLAGPGEKLFF; CDR3nt: TGTGCCAGCAGCTTACTGGCAGGGCCGGGAGAAAAACTGTTTTTT
v_gene: TRBV2; abundance: -; j_gene: TRBJ1-1; d_gene: TRBD1; CDR3aa: CASRGQGRNTEAFF; CDR3nt: TGTGCCAGCAGGGGACAGGGCCGTAACACTGAAGCTTTCTTT
v_gene: TRBV19; abundance: -; j_gene: TRBJ2-5; d_gene: -; CDR3aa: CASSRSGQLQETQYF; CDR3nt: TGTGCCAGTAGTAGATCAGGACAGCTACAAGAGACCCAGTACTTC
v_gene: TRBV6-8; abundance: -; j_gene: TRBJ2-7; d_gene: TRBD1; CDR3aa: CASSSPGQGSYEQYF; CDR3nt: TGTGCCAGCAGTTCACCGGGACAGGGATCCTACGAGCAGTACTTC
v_gene: TRBV4-1; abundance: -; j_gene: TRBJ1-2; d_gene: -; CDR3aa: CASSQERSGGGYTF; CDR3nt: TGCGCCAGCAGCCAAGAGAGGAGCGGTGGTGGCTACACCTTC
v_gene: TRBV11-1; abundance: -; j_gene: TRBJ2-7; d_gene: -; CDR3aa: CASSFGAAGMGVEQYF; CDR3nt: TGTGCCAGCAGCTTTGGGGCAGCCGGAATGGGCGTCGAGCAGTACTTC
v_gene: TRBV28; abundance: -; j_gene: TRBJ1-6; d_gene: TRBD1; CDR3aa: CASSFHRTGSYNSPLHF; CDR3nt: TGTGCCAGCAGTTTTCATAGGACAGGCTCCTATAATTCACCCCTCCACTTT
v_gene: TRBV19; abundance: -; j_gene: TRBJ1-2; d_gene: TRBD1; CDR3aa: CASSIASRGRLGYTF; CDR3nt: TGTGCCAGTAGTATAGCGAGCAGGGGGCGACTTGGCTACACCTTC
v_gene: TRBV11-3; abundance: -; j_gene: TRBJ2-7; d_gene: -; CDR3aa: CASSPPTDLFPYEQYF; CDR3nt: TGTGCCAGCAGCCCCCCGACAGACTTATTCCCCTACGAGCAGTACTTC
v_gene: TRBV6-8; abundance: many; j_gene: TRBJ2-4; d_gene: TRBD1; CDR3aa: CASPLARQGGNIQYF; CDR3nt: TGTGCCAGCCCCCTGGCTCGACAGGGGGGAAACATTCAGTACTTC
v_gene: TRBV11-3; abundance: many; j_gene: TRBJ2-2; d_gene: TRBD1; CDR3aa: CASSPGTGGTGELFF; CDR3nt: TGTGCCAGCAGCCCAGGGACAGGGGGCACCGGGGAGCTGTTTTTT
v_gene: TRBV29-1; abundance: -; j_gene: TRBJ2-4; d_gene: -; CDR3aa: CSVEPLDLAKNIQYF; CDR3nt: TGCAGCGTTGAACCTTTAGACCTAGCCAAAAACATTCAGTACTTC
v_gene: TRBV5-1; abundance: -; j_gene: TRBJ2-5; d_gene: -; CDR3aa: CASSARTQPQETQYF; CDR3nt: TGCGCCAGCAGCGCTAGGACCCAACCACAAGAGACCCAGTACTTC